This T cell receptor (beta chain) was sequenced during a study of PD-1 blockade in classical Hodgkin lymphoma. Across the study: Every 2 weeks, patients had 3 mg/kg nivolumab intravenously.

The table came from immunoSEQ multiplex PCR; TCRdb's copy has only in-frame clones and leaves some out. The data show roughly 70,000 clones, with roughly two thirds seen just once and roughly 9% held by the top ten. The V gene's germline CDR1 is MDHEN and CDR2 SYDVKM. The germline V and J ends were trimmed by 7 bases and 0 bases, with 10 bases remaining between them. The CDR3 has 13 amino acids. Regarding this clone: Its antigen is as yet unknown.

Every patient had relapsed following autologous stem cell transplantation, and cohorts differed in brentuximab vedotin exposure. Study outcomes and limitations: Reasons behind the repertoire differences stay unclear, perhaps disease activity or earlier therapy.

The sequencing used peripheral blood mononuclear cells (PBMCs), collected before the second cycle of nivolumab. This sequence was found in a human donor with classical Hodgkin lymphoma. The chain has TRBV28 and TRBJ2-7; tentatively, D is TRBD1 (6 bases). DNA of the CDR3: TGTGCCAGCACGGACAGTCCCTCCTACGAGCAGTACTTC. Amino acids: CASTDSPSYEQYF.